This T cell receptor (beta chain) appears in the sequencing data of a study of control samples from healthy donors and cancer patients. Clones were read by immunoSEQ multiplex PCR, and TCRdb kept only the in-frame ones, dropping some. The sample lists roughly 200,000 clones, around 94% occurring once. This CDR3 spans 16 amino acids. Germline loops: CDR1 MDHEN, CDR2 SYDVKM. Trimming removed 2 bases from V and 11 bases from J, with 19 bases in between. The chain has TRBV28 and TRBJ1-6, with D possibly TRBD1 on 5 matching bases. The receptor was derived from a man between 45 and 60 years old in good health. Sample: blood. The CDR3 DNA follows: TGTGCCAGCAGTTTAGGGGGGGGAGGGAGGTTGGCACCCCTCCACTTT. This gives the protein CASSLGGGGRLAPLHF.